This T cell receptor beta chain was sequenced for a study of beta chain features in type 1 diabetes. This clone was picked up a small number of times. Its matching antigen is unknown. Sequencing targeted expressed TCRB transcripts, as all isolated RNA had been reverse transcribed. Some clones are missing from TCRdb's copy, which holds only in-frame ones; the method was immunoSEQ multiplex PCR. The table includes fewer than 900,000 clones, roughly 17% detected once. This CDR3 contains 15 residues. CDR1 and CDR2 from the germline V gene are SGHAT and FQNNGV. V dropped 0 bases and J dropped 12; count of bases not matched to a gene: 12. Study conclusions and caveats: The naive, central memory and Treg TCRB repertoires showed an apparent similarity that was greater among patients than among healthy donors.

This TCR came from a woman under 30 in good health. This chain joins TRBV11-2 and TRBJ1-1; TRBD1 matches at 8 bases. The specimen sequenced was naive CD4+ T cells from blood. Here the CDR3 reads CASSLEPGTGPGTFF. In DNA, the CDR3 is TGTGCCAGCAGCTTAGAGCCCGGGACAGGCCCGGGAACTTTCTTT.